These T cell receptor beta chains were read from a single sample in a study of blood T cell repertoires in COVID-19. Sequenced by immunoSEQ multiplex PCR; TCRdb stores in-frame clones only, minus some. The table includes 200,000 to 250,000 clones, roughly 80% detected once. The material sequenced was peripheral blood. The receptor set was obtained from an elderly woman with active or convalescent COVID-19. The conserved cysteine and the conserved F or W are not part of the CDR3 here.

length	V	CDR3
15	TRBV19	ASSIRARLRSYNEQF
13	TRBV5-6	ASSVQGATNEKLF
13	TRBV5-1	ASSSGQTSGNTIY
12	TRBV6-5	ASSPVRSNQPQH
14	TRBV11-3	ASSLQGGGPTDTQY
12	TRBV30	AWSAIAGYNEQF
11	TRBV5-1	ASSRQGSDEQY
14	TRBV4-3	ASSHDYSGGYNEQF
10	TRBV6-4	ARDREGTEAF
13	TRBV28	ASSPLKGYRLEAF
13	TRBV5-1	ASSLVGVANYGYT
10	TRBV7-3	ASSSSDNEQF
12	TRBV30	AWRMTGRGNTIY
14	TRBV24-1	ATSDVSGSHTGELF
11	TRBV29-1	SATTSSAYEQY
16	TRBV7-2	ASSLARGQTRAPGGYT
14	TRBV29-1	SVLGLAGEGTDTQY
13	TRBV5-1	ASTLDSAQLQTQY
13	TRBV9	ASSVGGDSPLEQY
14	TRBV4-3	ASSQGLAVGTDTQY
15	TRBV7-2	ASSSSPLAGGPHEQF
14	TRBV2	ASRDRESSYNSPLH
13	TRBV6-6	ASSATSGQYNEQF
12	TRBV30	AWERSRGLGEQY
16	TRBV18	ASSPGAGGATGANVLT
13	TRBV3-1/TRBV3-2	ASSPGQERNTEAF
10	TRBV19	ASSILGQPQH
13	TRBV30	AWSVSGRGDQPQH
14	TRBV6-2/TRBV6-3	ASSYDPGRVNTEAF
14	TRBV7-2	ASKTGGSSSYNEQF
14	TRBV18	ASSPPRGSTNTEAF
14	TRBV7-2	ASSPRTGGIADTQY
13	TRBV20-1	SASPGTGVGQPQH